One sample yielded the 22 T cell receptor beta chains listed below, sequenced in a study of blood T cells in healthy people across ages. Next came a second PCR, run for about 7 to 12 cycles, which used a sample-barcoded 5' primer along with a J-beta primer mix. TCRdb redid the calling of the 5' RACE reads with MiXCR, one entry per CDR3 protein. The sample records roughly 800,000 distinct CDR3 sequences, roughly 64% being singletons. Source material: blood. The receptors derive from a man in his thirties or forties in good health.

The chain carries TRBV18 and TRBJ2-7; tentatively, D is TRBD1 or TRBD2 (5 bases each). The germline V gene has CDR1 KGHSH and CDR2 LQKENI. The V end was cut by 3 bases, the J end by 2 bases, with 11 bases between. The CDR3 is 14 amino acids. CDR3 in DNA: TGTGCCAGCTCACCCCGGGACGTTACCTACGAGCAGTACTTC. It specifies CASSPRDVTYEQYF.

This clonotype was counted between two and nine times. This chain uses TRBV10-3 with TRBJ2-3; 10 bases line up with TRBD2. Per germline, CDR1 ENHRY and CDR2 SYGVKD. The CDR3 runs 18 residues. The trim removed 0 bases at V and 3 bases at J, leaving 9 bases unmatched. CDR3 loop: CAISESASGGVLTDTQYF. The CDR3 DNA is TGTGCCATCAGTGAGTCCGCTAGCGGGGGTGTTCTAACAGATACGCAGTATTTT.

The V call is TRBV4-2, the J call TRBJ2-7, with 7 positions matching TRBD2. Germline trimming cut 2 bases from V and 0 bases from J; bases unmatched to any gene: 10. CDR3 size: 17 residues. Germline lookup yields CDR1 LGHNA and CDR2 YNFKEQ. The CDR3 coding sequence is TGTGCCAGCAGCCAACACATAGCGGGCCTTAACTCCTACGAGCAGTACTTC. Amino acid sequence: CASSQHIAGLNSYEQYF.

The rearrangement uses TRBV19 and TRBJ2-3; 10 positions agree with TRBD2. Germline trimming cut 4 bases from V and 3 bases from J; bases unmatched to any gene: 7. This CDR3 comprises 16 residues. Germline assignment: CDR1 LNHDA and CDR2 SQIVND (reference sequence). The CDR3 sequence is CASSTLAGVRTDTQYF. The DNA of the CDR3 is TGTGCCAGTAGTACCCTAGCGGGAGTACGAACAGATACGCAGTATTTT. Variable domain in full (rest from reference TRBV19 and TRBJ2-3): DGGITQSPKYLFRKEGQNVTLSCEQNLNHDAMYWYRQDPGQGLRLIYYSQIVNDFQKGDIAEGYSVSREKKESFPLTVTSAQKNPTAFYLCASSTLAGVRTDTQYFGPGTRLTVL.

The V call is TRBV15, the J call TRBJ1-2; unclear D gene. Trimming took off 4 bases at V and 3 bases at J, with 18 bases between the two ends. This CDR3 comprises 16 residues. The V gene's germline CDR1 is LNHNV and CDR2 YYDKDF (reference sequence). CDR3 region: CATSTLGQWEDYGYTF. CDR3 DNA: TGTGCCACCAGCACCCTCGGCCAGTGGGAGGACTATGGCTACACCTTC.

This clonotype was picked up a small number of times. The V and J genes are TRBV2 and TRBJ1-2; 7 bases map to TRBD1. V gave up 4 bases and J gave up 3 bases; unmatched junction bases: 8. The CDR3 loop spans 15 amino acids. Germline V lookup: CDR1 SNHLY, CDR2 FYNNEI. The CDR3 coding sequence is TGTGCCAGCAGTGCACCCCGGGACAGCCACTATGGCTACACCTTC. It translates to CASSAPRDSHYGYTF.

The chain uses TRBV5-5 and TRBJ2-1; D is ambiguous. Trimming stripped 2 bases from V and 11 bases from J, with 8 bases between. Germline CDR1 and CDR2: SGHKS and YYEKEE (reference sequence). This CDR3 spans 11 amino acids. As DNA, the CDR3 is TGTGCCAGCAGCTTATTAGTAAAGCAGTTCTTC. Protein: CASSLLVKQFF.

The DNA for the CDR3 is TGCAGCGTTGAAGCTTGGTCCGAGCAGTACTTC. Protein: CSVEAWSEQYF. The J gene is TRBJ2-5, the V gene TRBV29-1; no reliable D call. The DNA matches TRBJ2-7 better at its end, which makes the J call doubtful. Germline CDR1 is SQVTM and CDR2 is ANQGSEA. This CDR3 spans 11 amino acids.

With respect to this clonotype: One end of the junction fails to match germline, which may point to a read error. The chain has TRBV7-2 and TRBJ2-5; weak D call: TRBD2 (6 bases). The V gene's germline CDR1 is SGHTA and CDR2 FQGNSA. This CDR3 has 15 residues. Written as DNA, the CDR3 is TGTGCCAGCACCTTAGAGCGGGCGAGCCAGGGAGCCCAGTACTTC. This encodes CASTLERASQGAQYF.

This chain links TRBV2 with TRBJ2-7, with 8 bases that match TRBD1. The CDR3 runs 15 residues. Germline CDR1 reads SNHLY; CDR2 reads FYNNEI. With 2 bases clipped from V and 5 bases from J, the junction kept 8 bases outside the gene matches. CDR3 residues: CASSELGQGVNEQYF. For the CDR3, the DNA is TGTGCCAGCAGTGAATTAGGACAGGGAGTTAACGAGCAGTACTTC.

The CDR3: CASRLTGYGYTF. CDR3 DNA: TGTGCCAGCAGGCTTACAGGCTATGGCTACACCTTC. V usage is TRBV12-3 or TRBV12-4 and J usage is TRBJ1-2; maybe TRBD1 (5 bases). The V end lost 6 bases, the J end lost 4 bases, and 9 bases lay between the germline ends. The CDR3 has 12 amino acids.

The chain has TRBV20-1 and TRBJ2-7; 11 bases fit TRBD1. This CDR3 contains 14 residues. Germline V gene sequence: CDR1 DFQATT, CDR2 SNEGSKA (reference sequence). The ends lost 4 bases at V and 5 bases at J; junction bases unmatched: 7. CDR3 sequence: CSATGTGGPNEQYF. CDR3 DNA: TGCAGTGCTACCGGGACAGGGGGGCCCAACGAGCAGTACTTC.

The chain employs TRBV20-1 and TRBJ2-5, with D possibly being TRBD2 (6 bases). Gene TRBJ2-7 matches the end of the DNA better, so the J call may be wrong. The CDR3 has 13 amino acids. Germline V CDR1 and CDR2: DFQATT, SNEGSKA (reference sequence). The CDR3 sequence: CSARIGGSYEQYF. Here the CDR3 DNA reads TGCAGTGCTAGAATCGGGGGTTCCTACGAGCAGTACTTC.

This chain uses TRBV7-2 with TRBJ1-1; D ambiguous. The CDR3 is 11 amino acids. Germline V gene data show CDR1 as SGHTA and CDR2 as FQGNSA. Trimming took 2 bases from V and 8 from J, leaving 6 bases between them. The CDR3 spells CASSLRIEAFF. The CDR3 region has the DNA TGTGCCAGCAGCTTAAGAATAGAAGCTTTCTTT.

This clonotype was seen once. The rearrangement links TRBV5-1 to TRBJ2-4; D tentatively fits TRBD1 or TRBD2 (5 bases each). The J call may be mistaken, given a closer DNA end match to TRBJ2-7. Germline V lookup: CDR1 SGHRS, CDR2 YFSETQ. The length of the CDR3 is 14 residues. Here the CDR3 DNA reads TGCGCCAGCAGCATGGAGAGGGGAGCGGACGAGCAGTACTTC. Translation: CASSMERGADEQYF.

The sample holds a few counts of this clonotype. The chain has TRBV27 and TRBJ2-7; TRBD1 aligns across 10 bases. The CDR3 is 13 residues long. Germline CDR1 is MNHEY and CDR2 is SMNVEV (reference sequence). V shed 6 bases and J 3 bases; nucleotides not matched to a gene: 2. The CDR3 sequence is CASRGTGVYEQYF. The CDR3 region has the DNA TGTGCCAGCAGGGGGACAGGGGTCTACGAGCAGTACTTC.

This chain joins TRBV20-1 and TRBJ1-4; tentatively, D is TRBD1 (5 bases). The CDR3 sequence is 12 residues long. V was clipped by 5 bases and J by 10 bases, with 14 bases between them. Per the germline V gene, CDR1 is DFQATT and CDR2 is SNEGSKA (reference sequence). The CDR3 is CSAGPDKGKLFF. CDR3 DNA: TGCAGTGCTGGCCCGGACAAAGGAAAACTGTTTTTT.

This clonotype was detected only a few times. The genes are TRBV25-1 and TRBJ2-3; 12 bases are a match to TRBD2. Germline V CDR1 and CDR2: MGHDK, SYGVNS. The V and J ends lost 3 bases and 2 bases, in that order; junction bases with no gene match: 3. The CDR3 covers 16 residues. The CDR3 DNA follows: TGTGCCAGCAGTGAGCCTAGCGGGAGGGCCACAGATACGCAGTATTTT. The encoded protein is CASSEPSGRATDTQYF.

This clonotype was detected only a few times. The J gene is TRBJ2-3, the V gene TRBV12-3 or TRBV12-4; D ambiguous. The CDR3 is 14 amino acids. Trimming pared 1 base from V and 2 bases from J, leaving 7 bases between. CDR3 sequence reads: CASSLDRFTDTQYF. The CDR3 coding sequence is TGTGCCAGCAGTTTAGACAGATTCACAGATACGCAGTATTTT.

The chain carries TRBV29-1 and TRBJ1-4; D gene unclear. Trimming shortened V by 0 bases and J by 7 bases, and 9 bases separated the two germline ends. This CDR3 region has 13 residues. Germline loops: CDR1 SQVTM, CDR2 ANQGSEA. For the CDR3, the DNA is TGCAGCGTTGAAGATCCTGCTTTTGAAAAACTGTTTTTT. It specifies CSVEDPAFEKLFF.

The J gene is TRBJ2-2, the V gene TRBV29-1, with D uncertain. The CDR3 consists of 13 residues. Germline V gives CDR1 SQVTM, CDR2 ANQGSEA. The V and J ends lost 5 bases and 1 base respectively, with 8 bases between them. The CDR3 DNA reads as TGCAGCGTTCGGGCCCAGAACACCGGGGAGCTGTTTTTT. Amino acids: CSVRAQNTGELFF.

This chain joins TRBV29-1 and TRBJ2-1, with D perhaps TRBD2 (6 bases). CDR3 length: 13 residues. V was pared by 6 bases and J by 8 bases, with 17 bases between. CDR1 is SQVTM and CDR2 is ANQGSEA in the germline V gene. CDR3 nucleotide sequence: TGCAGCGTCAAACAGGACTACAATGATGAGCAGTTCTTC. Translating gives CSVKQDYNDEQFF.